This T cell receptor beta chain originates from a study of vaccination effects on CD4 cells after COVID-19. General study results and limits: Both infection-induced and vaccine-induced clones contracted markedly at late post-vaccination timepoints. Cross-reactivity with common cold coronaviruses was shown by only 1 of 255 vaccine-induced clones in healthy vaccinees.

Antigen-specific CD4+ T cells were expanded (with viral peptide pools) by the ViraFEST assay ahead of sequencing. With 10 days of culture completed, CD4+ T cells were isolated. People in the vaccine group had not been infected with SARS-CoV-2 before, and their nucleocapsid antibodies were negative. With approximately 11 ug/ml peptides and about 9.2 IU/ml IL-2, around 2.1 million PBMC per well were cultured. Sequencing used immunoSEQ multiplex PCR; TCRdb keeps in-frame clones, though not all of them. The sample yields tens of thousands of clones, approximately 70% seen once. About this clone: Its antigen is as yet unknown.

This specimen was CD4+ T cells from PBMCs cultured with SARS-CoV-2 spike peptides, taken before COVID-19 vaccination. The TCR sequence derives from a human donor who received a COVID-19 vaccine.

The CDR3 DNA sequence: TGTGCCATCAAGACGGGGTCTCAAGAGACCCAGTACTTC. This translates into CAIKTGSQETQYF. The chain joins TRBV10-3 to TRBJ2-5; TRBD2 might be the D (5 bases). This CDR3 is built from 13 residues. Germline V CDR1 and CDR2: ENHRY, SYGVKD. V lost 7 bases and J 2 bases, leaving 11 bases between the germline ends.